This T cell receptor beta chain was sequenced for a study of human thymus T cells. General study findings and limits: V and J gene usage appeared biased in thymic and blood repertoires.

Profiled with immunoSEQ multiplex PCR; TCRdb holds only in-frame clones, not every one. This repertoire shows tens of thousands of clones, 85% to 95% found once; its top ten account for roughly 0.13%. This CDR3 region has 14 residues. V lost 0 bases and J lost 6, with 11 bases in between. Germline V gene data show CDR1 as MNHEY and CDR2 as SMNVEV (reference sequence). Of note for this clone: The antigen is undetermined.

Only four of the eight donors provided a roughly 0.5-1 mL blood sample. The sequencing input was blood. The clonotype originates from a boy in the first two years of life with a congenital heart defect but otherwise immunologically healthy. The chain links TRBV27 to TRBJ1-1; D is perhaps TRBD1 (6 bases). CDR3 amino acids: CASSLSGARAEAFF. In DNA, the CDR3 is TGTGCCAGCAGTTTATCGGGGGCGCGGGCTGAAGCTTTCTTT.